A selection of T cell receptor beta chains follows, all from one sample in a study of OX40 agonist ivuxolimab in advanced cancers. The table came from immunoSEQ multiplex PCR; TCRdb's copy has only in-frame clones and leaves some out. The table includes tens of thousands of clones, approximately 90% detected once. The starting material was CD4+ or CD8+ T cells sorted from blood, obtained in a trial of the OX40 agonist ivuxolimab. Source of these receptors: an adult with an advanced solid tumor such as melanoma, head and neck, liver or kidney cancer. Both conserved end residues are trimmed from each CDR3. Fields, in order: J gene, V gene, clone size, CDR3 protein. Part of the rows lack a size; the others show once, few, many or a class for expanded clones.

>TRBJ2-1|TRBV4-2|.
ASSQRTANEQF
>TRBJ1-4|TRBV13|.
ASSNTGASYEKLF
>TRBJ1-4|TRBV2|.
ASIGGQEKLF
>TRBJ1-2|TRBV27|.
ASSLSPLGDYGYT
>TRBJ2-1|TRBV5-1|.
ASSFQGGGPNEQF
>.|TRBV11-2|.
ASSLRQSYEQY
>TRBJ1-1|TRBV5-1|.
ASSLLQGAGNTEAF
>TRBJ2-5|TRBV5-6|once
ASSSSYRGREETQY
>TRBJ1-1|TRBV19|.
ASSTENTEAF
>TRBJ2-7|TRBV5-1|once
ASSITSGGPYEQY
>TRBJ1-2|TRBV2|many
ASSEGGRGNNYGYT
>TRBJ1-2|TRBV7-9|.
ASRTDPIQGGNSYGYT
>TRBJ1-1|TRBV28|.
ASSLLPGLWPEAF
>TRBJ2-5|TRBV6-1|.
ASSEAGQAETQY
>TRBJ2-7|TRBV28|.
ASSEVVDEQY
>TRBJ2-1|TRBV11-3|once
ASSLAFQANEQF
>TRBJ1-5|TRBV2|.
ASSDTLGNQPQH
>TRBJ1-3|TRBV13|.
ASSGGGGPSGNTIY
>TRBJ2-7|TRBV11-2|.
ASSQTGLAPAYEQY
>TRBJ2-4|TRBV7-6|.
ASSLGPGGENIQY
>TRBJ2-7|TRBV11-2|.
ASSRGLLVSYEQY
>TRBJ2-5|TRBV11-2|.
ASSFTSGDQETQY
>TRBJ1-6|TRBV15|.
ATSRDFDSPSPLH
>TRBJ2-3|TRBV16|.
ASILGALGDTQY